These 27 T cell receptor beta chains came from one sample sequenced in a study of blood T cell repertoires in COVID-19. Clones were sequenced by immunoSEQ multiplex PCR, and TCRdb holds only the in-frame ones, with some missing. The sample records about 300,000 clones, around four fifths being singletons. What was sequenced was peripheral blood. All receptors derive from a woman aged 50 to 65 with acute or convalescent COVID-19.

The V and J genes are TRBV20-1 and TRBJ2-1; 8 nucleotides agree with TRBD2. V lost 3 bases, J lost 2 bases, and 9 bases stayed unmatched. The CDR3 covers 16 residues. The V gene's germline CDR1 is DFQATT and CDR2 SNEGSKA (reference sequence). CDR3 nucleotide sequence: TGCAGTGCTAGTCCCATGACTAGCGTGACCTACAATGAGCAGTTCTTC. Translated: CSASPMTSVTYNEQFF.

The rearrangement uses TRBV2 and TRBJ1-1, with D unclear. Trimming removed 4 bases at V and 4 bases at J, with 7 bases between. The germline gives CDR1 SNHLY, CDR2 FYNNEI. The CDR3 runs 12 residues. DNA for the CDR3: TGTGCCAGCAGTGTCATGTCCACTGAAGCTTTCTTT. Translated, it gives CASSVMSTEAFF.

This rearrangement joins TRBV5-4 to TRBJ2-1, with 9 bases aligning to TRBD2. The V gene's germline CDR1 is SGHNT and CDR2 YYREEE (reference sequence). J gave up 8 bases and V 3 bases, and 9 bases lay outside the gene matches. The CDR3 has 15 residues. The chain's CDR3 is CASSSYSGGRDEQFF. Written as DNA, the CDR3 is TGTGCCAGCAGCTCCTATAGCGGGGGCCGGGATGAGCAGTTCTTC.

V gene TRBV11-2 combines with J gene TRBJ2-1; D unclear. Trimming removed 5 bases at V and 5 bases at J, with 4 bases between. CDR1 and CDR2 from the germline V gene are SGHAT and FQNNGV. The CDR3 length is 11 residues. CDR3 in DNA: TGTGCCAGCAGCCTCCACAATGAGCAGTTCTTC. Protein: CASSLHNEQFF. The variable domain in full, completed from reference TRBV11-2 and TRBJ2-1, reads EAGVAQSPRYKIIEKRQSVAFWCNPISGHATLYWYQQILGQGPKLLIQFQNNGVVDDSQLPKDRFSAERLKGVDSTLKIQPAKLEDSAVYLCASSLHNEQFFGPGTRLTVL.

This rearrangement joins TRBV7-7 to TRBJ1-2; 9 bases map to TRBD1. This CDR3 region has 14 residues. V lost 5 bases, J lost 6 bases, and 7 bases stayed unmatched. Germline CDR1 reads SSHAT; CDR2 reads FNYEAQ (reference sequence). DNA for the CDR3: TGTGCCAGCAGCCCCTCAGGGACAGGGAATGGCTACACCTTC. Protein: CASSPSGTGNGYTF.

This chain connects TRBV7-2 to TRBJ2-7; TRBD2 aligns across 7 bases. Losses at the gene ends were 3 bases for V and 3 bases for J; bases not matched to a gene: 8. Germline CDR1 reads SGHTA; CDR2 reads FQGNSA. The CDR3 runs to 15 residues. CDR3 DNA sequence: TGTGCCAGCAGCTTGAGGGCTAGCGGAGACTACGAGCAGTACTTC. Translation: CASSLRASGDYEQYF. Using reference TRBV7-2 and TRBJ2-7 for the parts outside the CDR3, the full variable domain is GAGVSQSPSNKVTEKGKDVELRCDPISGHTALYWYRQSLGQGLEFLIYFQGNSAPDKSGLPSDRFSAERTGGSVSTLTIQRTQQEDSAVYLCASSLRASGDYEQYFGPGTRLTVT.

This rearrangement joins TRBV19 to TRBJ2-1, with 10 positions matching TRBD2. The germline V gene encodes CDR1 LNHDA and CDR2 SQIVND (reference sequence). The CDR3 covers 13 residues. Losses at the gene ends were 8 bases for V and 5 bases for J; bases not matched to a gene: 3. CDR3 nucleotides: TGTGCCAGTGGGACTAGCGTCAACAATGAGCAGTTCTTC. Its translation is CASGTSVNNEQFF.

V gene TRBV12-5 combines with J gene TRBJ1-5; D perhaps matches TRBD1 (5 bases). CDR3 length: 13 amino acids. Germline V gives CDR1 LGHNT, CDR2 FRNRAP. V shed 4 bases and J shed 8 bases, with 12 bases lying between them. The CDR3 loop reads CASGSLLGEPQHF. The CDR3 DNA reads TGTGCTAGTGGTTCCCTTTTAGGGGAGCCCCAGCATTTT.

The chain couples TRBV6-4 to TRBJ2-3; 12 nucleotides agree with TRBD2. Germline-derived CDR1 and CDR2 are MRHNA and SNTAGT. Trimming at V came to 3 bases and at J to 3 bases, leaving 4 bases not matched to a gene. There are 16 residues in the CDR3. CDR3 protein: CASSESTSGGTDTQYF. CDR3 bases: TGTGCCAGCAGTGAATCCACTAGCGGGGGGACAGATACGCAGTATTTT.

This clone showed up many times. The V call is TRBV27, the J call TRBJ1-6, with 9 nucleotides matching TRBD1. J gave up 8 bases and V 3 bases, and 5 bases lay outside the gene matches. This CDR3 contains 15 residues. Germline V gives CDR1 MNHEY, CDR2 SMNVEV (reference sequence). This chain's CDR3 is CASSFTGTGYSPLHF. CDR3 in DNA: TGTGCCAGCAGTTTCACCGGGACAGGGTATTCACCCCTCCACTTT.

The V and J genes are TRBV7-9 and TRBJ2-7, with TRBD2 as a possible D gene (6 bases). Germline V gene sequence: CDR1 SEHNR, CDR2 FQNEAQ (reference sequence). This CDR3 spans 13 amino acids. Trimming left V 0 bases short and J 5 bases short, with 8 bases between. CDR3 amino acids: CASSLATSNEQYF. As DNA, the CDR3 is TGTGCCAGCAGCTTAGCGACTAGTAACGAGCAGTACTTC.

In this sample, this clone turned up a few times. The chain has TRBV5-4 and TRBJ1-2; 7 bases map to TRBD1. Germline loops: CDR1 SGHNT, CDR2 YYREEE (reference sequence). V lost 4 bases to trimming and J lost 6 bases; unmatched junction nucleotides: 6. There are 13 residues in the CDR3. CDR3 amino acids: CASSLYRGHGYTF. As DNA, the CDR3 is TGTGCCAGCAGCCTATACAGGGGACATGGCTACACCTTC.

This clone appeared a few times. This chain uses TRBV3-1 (or the pseudogene TRBV3-2) with TRBJ2-3, with TRBD2 matching over 9 bases. The CDR3 loop spans 18 amino acids. V was pared by 0 bases and J by 3 bases, with 10 bases of the junction left unmatched. The germline CDR1 and CDR2 sequences are LGHDT and YNNKEL (reference sequence). The CDR3 region has the DNA TGTGCCAGCAGCCAAGATAATTACGGGACTAGCTGGACAGATACGCAGTATTTT. Encoded protein: CASSQDNYGTSWTDTQYF.

The V gene is TRBV7-8, the J gene TRBJ1-2; D ambiguous. The CDR3 has 13 amino acids. V lost 7 bases to trimming and J lost 0 bases, with 9 bases between them. The germline CDR1 and CDR2 sequences are SGHVS and FQNEAQ. The CDR3 protein is CASTLGPNYGYTF. The CDR3 DNA is TGTGCCAGCACCCTAGGTCCTAACTATGGCTACACCTTC. Variable domain in full (rest from reference TRBV7-8 and TRBJ1-2): GAGVSQSPRYKVAKRGQDVALRCDPISGHVSLFWYQQALGQGPEFLTYFQNEAQLDKSGLPSDRFFAERPEGSVSTLKIQRTQQEDSAVYLCASTLGPNYGYTFGSGTRLTVV.

The chain is built from TRBV10-1 and TRBJ1-1, with no clear D. CDR1 WNHNN and CDR2 SYGVQD come from the germline V gene (reference sequence). The CDR3 loop spans 13 amino acids. Between the trimmed V and J ends, which lost 6 bases and 3 bases, there was a span of 11 bases. Here the CDR3 DNA reads TGCGCCAGCAGCAGACTTCGCGACACTGAAGCTTTCTTT. It is translated as CASSRLRDTEAFF.

The V call is TRBV5-4, the J call TRBJ2-7, with 7 positions matching TRBD2. The V gene end was trimmed by 3 bases and the J gene end by 3 bases; junction bases not matched to a gene: 3. Germline loops: CDR1 SGHNT, CDR2 YYREEE (reference sequence). The CDR3 has 13 residues. The CDR3 spells CASSWGGGYEQYF. In nucleotides, the CDR3 is TGTGCCAGCAGCTGGGGGGGTGGCTACGAGCAGTACTTC.

The chain has TRBV18 and TRBJ2-3; perhaps TRBD1 as D (5 bases). The V gene lost 1 base and the J gene lost 4 bases, with 18 bases spanning the gap. Germline lookup yields CDR1 KGHSH and CDR2 LQKENI. The CDR3 has 17 residues. CDR3 coding DNA: TGTGCCAGCTCACCACTCCAGGGTAGCCCCGACTCAGATACGCAGTATTTT. Its translation: CASSPLQGSPDSDTQYF.

This clone occurred a few times. V usage is TRBV19 and J usage is TRBJ1-1; D call uncertain. Germline assignment: CDR1 LNHDA and CDR2 SQIVND (reference sequence). This CDR3 has 14 residues. V shed 3 bases and J shed 3 bases, with 11 bases lying between them. The CDR3 DNA sequence: TGTGCCAGTAGTATTTTCGATTCGGACACTGAAGCTTTCTTT. Amino acid sequence: CASSIFDSDTEAFF.

V and J are TRBV5-1 and TRBJ2-1; a possible D gene is TRBD1 (5 bases). CDR1 SGHRS and CDR2 YFSETQ come from the germline V gene. The CDR3 has 14 amino acids. Trimming cost V 1 base and J 8 bases, with 13 bases left between them. CDR3 in amino acids: CASSLRTTRDEQFF. CDR3 DNA sequence: TGCGCCAGCAGCTTGCGGACAACCCGCGATGAGCAGTTCTTC.

The chain has TRBV5-6 and TRBJ2-7; 11 bases line up with TRBD1. After removal of 5 bases from V and 1 base from J, the junction contained 11 bases not matched to a gene. This CDR3 has 17 amino acids. Germline lookup yields CDR1 SGHDT and CDR2 YYEEEE. Here the CDR3 DNA reads TGTGCCAGCAGTCTGATTTCCGGGACAGGGGGTTCCTACGAGCAGTACTTC. Protein sequence: CASSLISGTGGSYEQYF.

The rearrangement joins TRBV19 to TRBJ2-7; no clear D. V was trimmed by 3 bases and J by 0 bases, leaving 12 bases between them. Per the germline V gene, CDR1 is LNHDA and CDR2 is SQIVND (reference sequence). The CDR3 runs to 15 residues. CDR3 region: CASSIRHVLSYEQYF. CDR3 in DNA: TGTGCCAGTAGTATCCGACACGTTCTCTCCTACGAGCAGTACTTC.

J is TRBJ2-7 and V is TRBV30, with a possible D match to TRBD1 (7 bases). Trimming shortened V by 4 bases and J by 5 bases, and 15 bases separated the two germline ends. Germline values: CDR1 GTSNPN, CDR2 SVGIG (reference sequence). The CDR3 is 13 amino acids. CDR3 sequence: CAWTAGGRNEQYF. The CDR3 DNA follows: TGTGCCTGGACGGCAGGGGGGCGCAACGAGCAGTACTTC.

J is TRBJ2-1 and V is TRBV18, with D perhaps TRBD2 (6 bases). The length of the CDR3 is 16 residues. V shed 0 bases and J shed 6 bases, with 15 bases lying between them. Germline values: CDR1 KGHSH, CDR2 LQKENI. The CDR3 DNA reads TGTGCCAGCTCACCACCCGGAGGGAGCACACTCAATGAGCAGTTCTTC. Its protein is CASSPPGGSTLNEQFF.

V and J are TRBV5-1 and TRBJ2-2, with TRBD2 matching 7 bases. The CDR3 loop spans 16 amino acids. Germline trimming cut 2 bases from V and 6 bases from J; bases unmatched to any gene: 10. Germline CDR1 is SGHRS and CDR2 is YFSETQ. The CDR3, as DNA: TGCGCCAGCAGCTTCTACGGGGAGGGCCCTGCCGGGGAGCTGTTTTTT. Translation: CASSFYGEGPAGELFF.

The J gene is TRBJ2-2, the V gene TRBV5-1; D is perhaps TRBD2 (6 bases). The CDR3 contains 15 residues. The V and J ends lost 0 bases and 3 bases respectively, with 9 bases between them. CDR1 and CDR2 from the germline V gene are SGHRS and YFSETQ. The CDR3 DNA reads as TGCGCCAGCAGCTTGGTGGGGGGAGACACCGGGGAGCTGTTTTTT. Its protein product is CASSLVGGDTGELFF.

This chain uses TRBV15 with TRBJ1-6, with 11 bases identical to TRBD1. CDR1 is LNHNV and CDR2 is YYDKDF in the germline V gene (reference sequence). V lost 3 bases to trimming and J lost 10 bases; unmatched junction nucleotides: 5. The CDR3 is made up of 15 amino acids. The CDR3, as DNA: TGTGCCACCAGCAGCCGGGACAGGGGGATATCACCCCTCCACTTT. This sequence encodes CATSSRDRGISPLHF.

Only a few counts were recorded for this clone. V and J are TRBV12-5 and TRBJ2-3; 8 bases agree with TRBD1. This CDR3 has 14 amino acids. Per germline, CDR1 LGHNT and CDR2 FRNRAP. The V gene end was trimmed by 4 bases and the J gene end by 4 bases; junction bases not matched to a gene: 4. The CDR3 nucleotides read TGTGCTAGTGGTTCCGGACAGGGAGCAGATACGCAGTATTTT. It codes for CASGSGQGADTQYF. Filled out from reference TRBV12-5 and TRBJ2-3, the complete variable domain reads DARVTQTPRHKVTEMGQEVTMRCQPILGHNTVFWYRQTMMQGLELLAYFRNRAPLDDSGMPKDRFSAEMPDATLATLKIQPSEPRDSAVYFCASGSGQGADTQYFGPGTRLTVL.